The present TCR beta chain was sequenced within a study of blood T cell repertoires in COVID-19. Study-wide background: The United States, Italy and Spain provided the acute and convalescent COVID-19 samples.

The germline gives CDR1 SQVTM, CDR2 ANQGSEA. The length of the CDR3 is 15 residues. The V end was cut by 6 bases, the J end by 4 bases, with 21 bases between. Original data processing: Using reference gene primer amplification, nucleated cell counts were estimated. The data were produced by immunoSEQ multiplex PCR, yet TCRdb's version contains in-frame clones alone and is incomplete. That table supplies the V and J calls and clone size; D and trimming were determined from the DNA. The table lists a few hundred thousand clones, around 84% of them singletons. This receptor was obtained from a woman aged 18 to 35 with acute or convalescent COVID-19. Sequenced sample: peripheral blood. The chain recombines TRBV29-1 with TRBJ1-2; D unclear. CDR3 coding DNA: TGCAGCGTCGATACGATCCGGGGATGGAGCTATGGCTACACCTTC. This encodes CSVDTIRGWSYGYTF.